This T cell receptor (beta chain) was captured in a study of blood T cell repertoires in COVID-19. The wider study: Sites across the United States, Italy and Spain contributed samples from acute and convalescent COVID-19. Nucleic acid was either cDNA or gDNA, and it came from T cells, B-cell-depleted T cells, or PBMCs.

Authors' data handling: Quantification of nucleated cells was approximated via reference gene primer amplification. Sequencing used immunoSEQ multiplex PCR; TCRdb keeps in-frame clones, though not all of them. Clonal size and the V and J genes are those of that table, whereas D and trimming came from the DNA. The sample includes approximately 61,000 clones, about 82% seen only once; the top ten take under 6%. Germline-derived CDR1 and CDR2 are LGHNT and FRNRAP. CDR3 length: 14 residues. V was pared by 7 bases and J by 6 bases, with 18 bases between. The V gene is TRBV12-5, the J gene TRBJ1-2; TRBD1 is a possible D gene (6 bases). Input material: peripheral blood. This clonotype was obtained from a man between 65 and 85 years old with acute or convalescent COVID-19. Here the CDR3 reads CASAPQGPTDGYTF. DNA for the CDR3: TGTGCTAGTGCCCCACAGGGACCAACGGATGGCTACACCTTC. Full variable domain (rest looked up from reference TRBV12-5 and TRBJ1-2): DARVTQTPRHKVTEMGQEVTMRCQPILGHNTVFWYRQTMMQGLELLAYFRNRAPLDDSGMPKDRFSAEMPDATLATLKIQPSEPRDSAVYFCASAPQGPTDGYTFGSGTRLTVV.